A selection of T cell receptor beta chains follows, all from one sample in a study of shared clonotypes between healthy human individuals. The protocol was immunoSEQ multiplex PCR, while the TCRdb copy is restricted to in-frame clones and leaves out a portion. The table includes roughly 2.6 million clones, 90% to 95% detected once. Sample: naive CD4+ T cells sorted from blood. These receptors were obtained from a man aged 18 to 30 in good health. CDR3s include the opening cysteine and the closing phenylalanine or tryptophan. D genes are given only for firm matches. Clone size is given for some rows only: seen once, a few or many times, or a class if the clone is expanded.

d_gene	v_gene	abundance	j_gene	len	CDR3nt	CDR3aa
.	TRBV21-1	once	TRBJ1-2	14	TGTGCCAGCAGCCCACAGGGCCCAAACTATGGCTACACCTTC	CASSPQGPNYGYTF
.	TRBV7-2	once	TRBJ2-3	16	TGTGCCAGCAGCTTAGATGGGATTGGACGGACAGATACGCAGTATTTT	CASSLDGIGRTDTQYF
.	TRBV6-5	.	TRBJ1-6	16	TGTGCCAGCAGTTACTTCAGATTTGACTATAATTCACCCCTCCACTTT	CASSYFRFDYNSPLHF
TRBD1	TRBV5-1	.	TRBJ2-7	13	TGCGCCAGCAGCTTGCAGGACAGGGGCGAGCAGTACTTC	CASSLQDRGEQYF
.	TRBV5-4	.	TRBJ2-7	15	TGTGCCAGCAGCTTGTCCGTCGACGCCTCCTACGAGCAGTACTTC	CASSLSVDASYEQYF
.	TRBV6-1	.	TRBJ2-2	15	TGTGCCAGCAGGATTGACAGACGGAACACCGGGGAGCTGTTTTTT	CASRIDRRNTGELFF
TRBD2	TRBV6-1	.	TRBJ2-5	14	TGTGCCAGCAGCCGCGGGGGGGCCGAGGAGACCCAGTACTTC	CASSRGGAEETQYF
TRBD1	TRBV15	.	TRBJ1-2	16	TGTGCCACCGAGAGAAGGGACAGCCGATTTAACTATGGCTACACCTTC	CATERRDSRFNYGYTF
.	TRBV19	once	TRBJ2-4	14	TGTGCCAGTAGGTCGGGGGTCGTCAAAAACATTCAGTACTTC	CASRSGVVKNIQYF
.	TRBV5-1	few	TRBJ2-2	15	TGCGCCAGCAGCTTCGGGTCATCGAACACCGGGGAGCTGTTTTTT	CASSFGSSNTGELFF
.	TRBV4-1	.	TRBJ2-5	13	TGCGCCAGCAGCCCCCTTTTGACGGAGACCCAGTACTTC	CASSPLLTETQYF
.	TRBV7-2	.	TRBJ2-7	14	TGTGCCAGCAGCTTAGATAGGTACTCCTACGAGCAGTACTTC	CASSLDRYSYEQYF
.	TRBV15	.	TRBJ2-6	17	TGTGCCACCAGCAGAGATTGGCCGGGGGTCGGGGCCAACGTCCTGACTTTC	CATSRDWPGVGANVLTF
.	TRBV2	.	TRBJ2-7	17	TGTGCCAGCAGTGAAGCGCTTCCGATCTTCAGCTCCTACGAGCAGTACTTC	CASSEALPIFSSYEQYF
.	TRBV7-9	few	TRBJ1-6	15	TGTGCCAGCAGCTTAGCGCTAGACCGGGAATCACCCCTCCACTTT	CASSLALDRESPLHF
.	TRBV6-6	.	TRBJ2-7	14	TGTGCCAGCAGTTACGGGGGGACCTCCTACGAGCAGTACTTC	CASSYGGTSYEQYF
TRBD1	TRBV6-6	.	TRBJ2-7	16	TGTGCCAGCAGTTACTCAACCCGGGACAGTGCCTACGAGCAGTACTTC	CASSYSTRDSAYEQYF
.	TRBV7-2	.	TRBJ2-7	13	TGTGCCAGCAGCTTAGCCTTGGGGGGCAAGCAGTACTTC	CASSLALGGKQYF
TRBD1	TRBV5-6	.	TRBJ2-7	16	TGTGCCAGCAGCTTACCGGGACAGGGGGCTTCCTACGAGCAGTACTTC	CASSLPGQGASYEQYF
.	TRBV6-5	.	TRBJ1-4	14	TGTGCCAGCAGTGACTCCCCCCTAAATGAAAAACTGTTTTTT	CASSDSPLNEKLFF
.	TRBV5-1	.	TRBJ2-4	17	TGCGCCAGCAGCTTGGCCTCAGGGGTTTTAGCCAAAAACATTCAGTACTTC	CASSLASGVLAKNIQYF
.	TRBV14	.	TRBJ1-1	16	TGTGCCAGCAGCCAAGATCTTGGGCAGTGGAACACTGAAGCTTTCTTT	CASSQDLGQWNTEAFF
TRBD2	TRBV5-1	.	TRBJ2-1	15	TGCGCCAGCAGCTTGGAGGGACTAGTGTACAATGAGCAGTTCTTC	CASSLEGLVYNEQFF